This is a list of T cell receptor beta chains from one sample in a study of radiation and T cells in renal cell carcinoma. Assay used: immunoSEQ multiplex PCR; TCRdb lists only in-frame clones, some missing. The sample lists some 150,000 clones, 86% occurring once. Sequencing used blood, obtained from a patient whose treatment included radiotherapy and nephrectomy. All receptors derive from a woman aged 45-60 years with renal cell carcinoma. CDR3s leave out the opening cysteine and the closing phenylalanine or tryptophan. D genes are given only for firm matches.

CDR3aa	len	d_gene	j_gene	v_gene
AISETSEQETQY	12	-	TRBJ2-5	TRBV10-3
ASRTNEKLF	9	-	TRBJ1-4	TRBV6-1
ATARPGTNTGELF	13	-	TRBJ2-2	TRBV15
ASSTVLAGTYEQY	13	TRBD2	TRBJ2-7	TRBV5-1
ASSPPGVPDSGELF	14	-	TRBJ2-2	TRBV7-9
ASSLASSGEQF	11	TRBD2	TRBJ2-1	TRBV5-4
AISEQGGYSNQPQH	14	-	TRBJ1-5	TRBV10-3
ASSQRSGTPQH	11	-	TRBJ1-5	TRBV7-6
ASSEVSGFGQPQH	13	-	TRBJ1-5	TRBV6-1
ASSHRGPRTGELF	13	TRBD1	TRBJ2-2	TRBV6-5
ASSPWDGSYYEQY	13	-	TRBJ2-7	TRBV7-9
ASSPAPRGTGWNQPQH	16	TRBD1	TRBJ1-5	TRBV7-2
ASSLQGRGYGYT	12	-	TRBJ1-2	TRBV5-1
AISESWEGNEQF	12	-	TRBJ2-1	TRBV10-3
ASSLEQGLNTEAF	13	-	TRBJ1-1	TRBV5-4